This is a list of T cell receptor beta chains from one sample in a study of beta chain features in type 1 diabetes. Assay: immunoSEQ multiplex PCR; the TCRdb copy retains only in-frame clones and omits some. The sample holds fewer than 650,000 clones, around 16% seen once. The sequencing sample was made of naive CD4+ T cells from blood. The receptor source for this set is a man between 18 and 29 years old in good health. Each CDR3 is given with its conserved first and last residue. Each record gives: clone size, J gene, V gene, D gene, CDR3 protein, CDR3 DNA. The D gene is left open where the match is weak. Where a row states a size, it is once, few, many or the class of an expanded clone; other rows omit it.

NA | TRBJ2-3 | TRBV7-3 | NA | CASSLRLTQTDTQYF | TGTGCCAGCAGCTTACGCTTAACCCAAACAGATACGCAGTATTTT
NA | TRBJ1-6 | TRBV7-9 | NA | CASSRAGEVSPLHF | TGTGCCAGCAGCCGAGCAGGGGAAGTTTCACCCCTCCACTTT
NA | TRBJ2-2 | TRBV6-5 | NA | CASRRSTGELFF | TGTGCCAGCAGGCGGAGCACCGGGGAGCTGTTTTTT
many | TRBJ2-1 | TRBV14 | NA | CASTPGSSYNEQFF | TGTGCCAGTACTCCCGGGAGCTCCTACAATGAGCAGTTCTTC
NA | TRBJ2-7 | TRBV5-6 | NA | CASSRDVAYEQYF | TGTGCCAGCAGCCGGGACGTAGCCTACGAGCAGTACTTC
NA | TRBJ2-7 | TRBV14 | NA | CASSPLPHGVYEQYF | TGTGCCAGCAGCCCTCTACCCCACGGGGTCTACGAGCAGTACTTC
few | TRBJ2-5 | TRBV11-3 | TRBD1 | CASSPSTGYETQYF | TGTGCCAGCAGCCCGTCGACAGGGTACGAGACCCAGTACTTC
NA | TRBJ2-5 | TRBV7-9 | NA | CASSLARETQYF | TGTGCCAGCAGCTTAGCGCGGGAGACCCAGTACTTC
NA | TRBJ1-6 | TRBV11-2 | NA | CASSLVRGRNSPLHF | TGTGCCAGCAGCTTAGTGCGGGGGCGTAATTCACCCCTCCACTTT
NA | TRBJ2-7 | TRBV18 | TRBD2 | CASSSAGSGRGKKQYF | TGTGCCAGCTCGTCGGCGGGTAGCGGGAGAGGAAAGAAGCAGTACTTC
NA | TRBJ2-3 | TRBV5-1 | NA | CASSTPSTDTQYF | TGCGCCAGCAGCACTCCCTCCACAGATACGCAGTATTTT
few | TRBJ2-7 | TRBV5-1 | TRBD1 | CASSRQGVGSYEQYF | TGCGCCAGCAGCCGACAGGGTGTCGGCTCCTACGAGCAGTACTTC
NA | TRBJ2-7 | TRBV28 | TRBD1 | CASRRKGAGSYEQYF | TGTGCCAGCAGGAGGAAGGGGGCTGGTTCCTACGAGCAGTACTTC
few | TRBJ2-1 | TRBV27 | TRBD2 | CASSPQRLAEGNEQFF | TGTGCCAGCAGTCCTCAACGACTAGCGGAAGGCAATGAGCAGTTCTTC
few | TRBJ1-3 | TRBV6-4 | NA | CASIAGNTIYF | TGTGCCAGCATAGCTGGAAACACCATATATTTT
few | TRBJ2-5 | TRBV14 | TRBD2 | CASSRIGRLNQETQYF | TGTGCCAGCAGCCGAATCGGGAGGTTGAACCAAGAGACCCAGTACTTC
NA | TRBJ1-2 | TRBV4-1 | TRBD1 | CASSQPGQGWYGYTF | TGCGCCAGCAGCCAGCCAGGACAGGGTTGGTATGGCTACACCTTC
NA | TRBJ2-3 | TRBV7-2 | TRBD1 | CASSFRTGEMDTQYF | TGTGCCAGCAGCTTCCGGACAGGGGAGATGGATACGCAGTATTTT
once | TRBJ1-2 | TRBV19 | NA | CASSIADRGPYTF | TGTGCCAGTAGTATAGCCGACAGAGGGCCCTACACCTTC
few | TRBJ2-1 | TRBV7-3 | TRBD1 | CASSLERGDRASYNEQFF | TGTGCCAGCAGCTTAGAGCGTGGGGACAGGGCAAGTTACAATGAGCAGTTCTTC
few | TRBJ1-4 | TRBV5-1 | TRBD1 | CASSLGDRQNEKLFF | TGCGCCAGCAGCTTGGGGGACAGACAGAATGAAAAACTGTTTTTT
few | TRBJ1-1 | TRBV7-8 | TRBD1 | CASSALTGLPMNTEAFF | TGTGCCAGCAGCGCCCTGACAGGGCTACCCATGAACACTGAAGCTTTCTTT
NA | TRBJ2-5 | TRBV28 | NA | CASRGRAQETQYF | TGTGCCAGCAGAGGAAGGGCTCAAGAGACCCAGTACTTC
few | TRBJ2-7 | TRBV20-1 | NA | CSPGYEQYF | TGCAGCCCGGGATACGAGCAGTACTTC
few | TRBJ2-7 | TRBV5-1 | TRBD2 | CASSSTAGLADYEQYF | TGCGCCAGCAGCTCAACCGCCGGACTAGCGGACTACGAGCAGTACTTC
few | TRBJ2-5 | TRBV7-7 | TRBD2 | CASRGTSGTTQYF | TGTGCTAGCAGAGGGACTAGCGGGACGACCCAGTACTTC
few | TRBJ2-5 | TRBV28 | TRBD1 | CASSPNRGHIETQYF | TGTGCCAGCAGTCCGAACAGGGGGCATATAGAGACCCAGTACTTC
NA | TRBJ2-5 | TRBV6-1 | TRBD1 | CASTGTGGRETQYF | TGTGCCAGCACCGGGACAGGGGGCCGAGAGACCCAGTACTTC